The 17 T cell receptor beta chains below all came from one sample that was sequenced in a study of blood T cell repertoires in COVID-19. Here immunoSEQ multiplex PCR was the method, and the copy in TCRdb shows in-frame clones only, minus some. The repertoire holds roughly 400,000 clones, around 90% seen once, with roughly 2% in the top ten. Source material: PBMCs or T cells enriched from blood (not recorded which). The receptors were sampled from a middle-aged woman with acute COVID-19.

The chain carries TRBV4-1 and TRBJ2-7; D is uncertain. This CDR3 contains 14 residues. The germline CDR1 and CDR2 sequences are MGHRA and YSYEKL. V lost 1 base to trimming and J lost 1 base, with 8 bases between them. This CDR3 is CASSQVSGSYEQYF. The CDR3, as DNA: TGCGCCAGCAGCCAAGTTTCCGGGTCCTACGAGCAGTACTTC.

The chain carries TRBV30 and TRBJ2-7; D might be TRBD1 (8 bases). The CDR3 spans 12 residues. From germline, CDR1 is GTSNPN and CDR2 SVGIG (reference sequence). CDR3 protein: CSTGGDPYEQYF. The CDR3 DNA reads TGTTCTACAGGGGGGGACCCCTACGAGCAGTACTTC. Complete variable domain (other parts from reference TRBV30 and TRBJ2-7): SQTIHQWPATLVQPVGSPLSLECTVEGTSNPNLYWYRQAAGRGLQLLFYSVGIGQISSEVPQNLSASRPQDRQFILSSKKLLLSDSGFYLCSTGGDPYEQYFGPGTRLTVT.

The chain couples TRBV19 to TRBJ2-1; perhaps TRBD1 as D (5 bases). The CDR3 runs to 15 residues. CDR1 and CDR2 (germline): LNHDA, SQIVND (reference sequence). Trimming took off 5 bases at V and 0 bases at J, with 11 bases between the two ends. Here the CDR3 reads CASSQTDSSYNEQFF. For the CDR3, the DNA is TGTGCCAGTAGTCAGACAGATAGCTCCTACAATGAGCAGTTCTTC.

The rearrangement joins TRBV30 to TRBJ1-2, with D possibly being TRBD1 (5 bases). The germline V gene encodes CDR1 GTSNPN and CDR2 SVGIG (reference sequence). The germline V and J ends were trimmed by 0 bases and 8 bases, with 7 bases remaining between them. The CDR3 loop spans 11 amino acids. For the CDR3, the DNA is TGTGCCTGGAGTGTAGGGGAAGGCTACACCTTC. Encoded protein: CAWSVGEGYTF.

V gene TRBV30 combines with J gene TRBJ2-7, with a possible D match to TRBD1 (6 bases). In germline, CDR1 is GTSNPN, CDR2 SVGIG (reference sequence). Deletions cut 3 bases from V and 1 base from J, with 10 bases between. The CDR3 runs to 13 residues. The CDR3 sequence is CAWRRTDSYEQYF. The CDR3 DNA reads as TGTGCCTGGAGACGGACAGATTCCTACGAGCAGTACTTC.

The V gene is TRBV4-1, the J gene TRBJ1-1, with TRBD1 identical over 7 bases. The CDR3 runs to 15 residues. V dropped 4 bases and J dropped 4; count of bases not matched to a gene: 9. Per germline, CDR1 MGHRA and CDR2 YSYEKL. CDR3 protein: CASSRGTGDRTEAFF. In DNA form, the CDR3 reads TGCGCCAGCAGCCGAGGTACAGGGGACCGCACTGAAGCTTTCTTT.

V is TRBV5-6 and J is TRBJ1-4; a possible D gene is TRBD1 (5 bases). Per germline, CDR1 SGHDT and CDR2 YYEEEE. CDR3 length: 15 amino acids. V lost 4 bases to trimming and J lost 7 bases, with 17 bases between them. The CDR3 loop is CASSEQGVRIEKLFF. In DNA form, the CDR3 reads TGTGCCAGCAGCGAGCAGGGTGTGAGAATTGAAAAACTGTTTTTT.

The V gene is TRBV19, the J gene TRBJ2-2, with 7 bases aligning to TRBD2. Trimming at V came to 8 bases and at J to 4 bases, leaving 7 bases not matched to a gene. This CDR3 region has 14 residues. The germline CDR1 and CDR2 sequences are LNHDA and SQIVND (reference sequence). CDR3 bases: TGTGCCAGTGCGCAGGGCGGGGGCACCGGGGAGCTGTTTTTT. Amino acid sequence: CASAQGGGTGELFF. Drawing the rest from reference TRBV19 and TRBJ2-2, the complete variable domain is DGGITQSPKYLFRKEGQNVTLSCEQNLNHDAMYWYRQDPGQGLRLIYYSQIVNDFQKGDIAEGYSVSREKKESFPLTVTSAQKNPTAFYLCASAQGGGTGELFFGEGSRLTVL.

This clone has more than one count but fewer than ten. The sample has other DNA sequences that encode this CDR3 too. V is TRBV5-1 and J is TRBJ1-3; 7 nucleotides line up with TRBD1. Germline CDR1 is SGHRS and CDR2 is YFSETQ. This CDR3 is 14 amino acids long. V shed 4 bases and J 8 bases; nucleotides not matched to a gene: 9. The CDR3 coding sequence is TGCGCCAGCAGCCTGGAAGGCAGGGGGGACACCATATATTTT. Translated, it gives CASSLEGRGDTIYF.

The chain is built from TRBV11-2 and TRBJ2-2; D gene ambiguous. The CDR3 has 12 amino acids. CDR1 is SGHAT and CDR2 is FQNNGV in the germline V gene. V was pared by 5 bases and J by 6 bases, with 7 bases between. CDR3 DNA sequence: TGTGCCAGCAGCCGCGGTGCCGGGGAGCTGTTTTTT. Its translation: CASSRGAGELFF.

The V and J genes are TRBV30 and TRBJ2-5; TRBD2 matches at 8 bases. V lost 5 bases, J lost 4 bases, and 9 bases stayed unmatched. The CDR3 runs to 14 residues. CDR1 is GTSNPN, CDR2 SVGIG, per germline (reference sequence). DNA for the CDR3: TGTGCCTGGTCCCACGGGGGGGCCACAGAGACCCAGTACTTC. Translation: CAWSHGGATETQYF.

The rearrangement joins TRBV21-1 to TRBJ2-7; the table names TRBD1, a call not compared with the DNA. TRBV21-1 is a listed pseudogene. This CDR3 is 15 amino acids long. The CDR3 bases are TGTGCCGGTTGGGACAGGGAAAAAGCGGGGTACGAGCAGTACTTC. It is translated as CAGWDREKAGYEQYF.

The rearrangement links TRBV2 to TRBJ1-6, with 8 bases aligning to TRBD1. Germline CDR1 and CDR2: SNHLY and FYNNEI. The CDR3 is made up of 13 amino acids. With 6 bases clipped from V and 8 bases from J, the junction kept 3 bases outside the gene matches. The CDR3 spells CASRTGDDSPLHF. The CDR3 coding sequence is TGTGCCAGCAGGACAGGGGACGATTCACCCCTCCACTTT.

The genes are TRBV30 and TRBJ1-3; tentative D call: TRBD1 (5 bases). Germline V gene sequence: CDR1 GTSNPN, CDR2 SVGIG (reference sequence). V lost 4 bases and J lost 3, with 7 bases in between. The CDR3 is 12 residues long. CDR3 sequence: CAWTGGGNTIYF. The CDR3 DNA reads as TGTGCCTGGACGGGGGGTGGAAACACCATATATTTT.

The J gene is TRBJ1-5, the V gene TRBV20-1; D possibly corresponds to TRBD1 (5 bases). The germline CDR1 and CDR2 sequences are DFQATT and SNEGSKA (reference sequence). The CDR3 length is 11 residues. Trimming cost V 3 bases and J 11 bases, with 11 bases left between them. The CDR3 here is CSARSGGTQHF. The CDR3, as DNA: TGCAGTGCTAGGTCGGGGGGGACCCAGCATTTT.

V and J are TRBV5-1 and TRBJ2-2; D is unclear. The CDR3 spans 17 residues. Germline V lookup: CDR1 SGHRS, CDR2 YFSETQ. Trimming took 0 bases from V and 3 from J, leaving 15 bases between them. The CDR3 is CASSLAGVSSDTGELFF. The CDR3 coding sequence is TGCGCCAGCAGCTTGGCCGGTGTTTCCTCGGACACCGGGGAGCTGTTTTTT.

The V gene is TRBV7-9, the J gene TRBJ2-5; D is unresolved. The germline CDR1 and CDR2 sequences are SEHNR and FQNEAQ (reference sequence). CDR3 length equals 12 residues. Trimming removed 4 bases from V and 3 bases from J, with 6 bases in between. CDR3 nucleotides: TGTGCCAGCAGCTCCCCAGAAGAGACCCAGTACTTC. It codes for CASSSPEETQYF.